This is a list of T cell receptor beta chains from one sample in a study of T cells in Graves' hyperthyroidism and ophthalmopathy. TCRdb reprocessed the multiplex PCR reads with MiXCR, giving one entry per CDR3 protein. The sample lists roughly 520,000 distinct CDR3 sequences, approximately 25% occurring once. The sample taken for sequencing was blood. The receptors were sampled from a woman aged 25-40 years with Graves' ophthalmopathy. Each CDR3 is given with its conserved first and last residue. The D gene is left open where the match is weak. Some rows have no size entry. The others give once, few or many, or a class for an expanded clone.

many,TRBD1,TRBV7-2,TRBJ2-5,13,CASSEGQARAQYF,TGTGCCAGCAGCGAAGGACAGGCCCGGGCCCAGTACTTC
many,NA,TRBV7-8,TRBJ1-1,15,CASSLEASGNTEAFF,TGTGCCAGCAGCTTAGAGGCTTCTGGGAACACTGAAGCTTTCTTT
many,NA,TRBV13,TRBJ1-1,14,CASSLDSMNTEAFF,TGTGCCAGCAGCCTAGACAGCATGAACACTGAAGCTTTCTTT
few,NA,TRBV6-1,TRBJ2-2,14,CASSEMQGTGELFF,TGTGCCAGCAGTGAAATGCAGGGGACCGGGGAGCTGTTTTTT
NA,NA,TRBV5-1,TRBJ2-5,15,CASSPVVGGQETQYF,TGCGCCAGCAGCCCGGTTGTAGGAGGCCAAGAGACCCAGTACTTC
many,TRBD1,TRBV6-2/TRBV6-3,TRBJ2-7,18,CASSYRSGGTGGTYEQYF,TGTGCCAGCAGTTATCGATCCGGGGGGACAGGGGGCACCTACGAGCAGTACTTC
many,NA,TRBV12-3/TRBV12-4,TRBJ2-2,15,CASSLPIPNTGELFF,TGTGCCAGCAGCCTACCAATACCGAACACCGGGGAGCTGTTTTTT
many,NA,TRBV7-2,TRBJ2-7,12,CASSLAPGEQYF,TGTGCCAGCAGCTTAGCCCCGGGGGAGCAGTACTTC
many,NA,TRBV18,TRBJ2-7,16,CASSLTARVSSYEQYF,TGTGCCAGCTCACTCACGGCGAGGGTAAGCTCCTACGAGCAGTACTTC
many,TRBD1,TRBV6-1,TRBJ2-5,14,CAPQGQGVQETQYF,TGTGCCCCCCAGGGACAGGGGGTACAAGAGACCCAGTACTTC
few,NA,TRBV6-4,TRBJ2-4,12,CASSDRRGIQYF,TGTGCCAGCAGTGACCGCCGGGGGATTCAGTACTTC
many,NA,TRBV6-5,TRBJ1-5,14,CASSYGKINQPQHF,TGTGCCAGCAGTTATGGGAAGATAAATCAGCCCCAGCATTTT
NA,NA,TRBV30,TRBJ1-2,12,CAWSPGAGGYTF,TGTGCCTGGAGTCCGGGGGCGGGCGGCTACACCTTC
NA,TRBD1,TRBV10-3,TRBJ1-1,16,CAISKWRDREDTEAFF,TGTGCCATCAGTAAGTGGAGGGACAGGGAGGACACTGAAGCTTTCTTT
NA,NA,TRBV24-1,TRBJ2-7,15,CATSDSQGGTYEQYF,TGTGCCACCAGTGATTCCCAGGGGGGAACCTACGAGCAGTACTTC
many,NA,TRBV4-3,TRBJ1-3,14,CASKAGVSGNTIYF,TGCGCCAGCAAGGCAGGGGTTTCTGGAAACACCATATATTTT
many,NA,TRBV3-1,TRBJ1-5,16,CASSHSGGGGDQPQHF,TGTGCCAGCAGCCACAGTGGTGGGGGGGGGGATCAGCCCCAGCATTTT
once,NA,TRBV18,TRBJ2-7,14,CASSPPQTSYEQYF,TGTGCCAGCTCACCACCGCAGACATCCTACGAGCAGTACTTC
once,NA,TRBV6-1,TRBJ1-3,12,CASKGSINTIYF,TGTGCCAGCAAGGGGTCGATAAACACCATATATTTT
NA,NA,TRBV15,TRBJ2-2,14,CATSSGQHTGELFF,TGTGCCACCAGCAGTGGTCAGCACACCGGGGAGCTGTTTTTT
NA,TRBD2,TRBV3-1,TRBJ2-2,15,CAGRLAGQFTGELFF,TGTGCCGGCAGACTAGCTGGCCAGTTCACCGGGGAGCTGTTTTTT
many,NA,TRBV2,TRBJ1-2,14,CASREMGGSYGYTF,TGTGCCAGCAGAGAGATGGGGGGCAGCTATGGCTACACCTTC
many,TRBD1,TRBV10-3,TRBJ1-5,13,CAIRQGADQPQHF,TGTGCCATCAGGCAGGGGGCAGATCAGCCCCAGCATTTT
many,NA,TRBV28,TRBJ1-1,14,CASSLAGRGTEAFF,TGTGCCAGCAGTTTAGCAGGGAGGGGAACTGAAGCTTTCTTT
few,NA,TRBV28,TRBJ1-2,15,CASSFPSRQVYGYTF,TGTGCCAGCAGTTTTCCCTCACGACAGGTCTATGGCTACACCTTC
few,NA,TRBV4-3,TRBJ1-3,17,CASSQGSVILTGNTIYF,TGCGCCAGCAGCCAAGGCAGCGTAATCCTTACTGGAAACACCATATATTTT
NA,NA,TRBV30,TRBJ1-1,13,CAWSLTGAVSAFF,TGTGCCTGGAGCCTGACAGGAGCCGTTTCGGCTTTCTTT
many,TRBD2,TRBV6-5,TRBJ2-5,14,CASSPSGTSETQYF,TGTGCCAGCAGTCCCTCAGGGACTAGCGAGACCCAGTACTTC
many,TRBD1,TRBV5-4,TRBJ1-4,19,CASSLGTGTGREANEKLFF,TGTGCCAGCAGCTTGGGAACCGGGACAGGGAGAGAGGCTAATGAAAAACTGTTTTTT
NA,TRBD1,TRBV10-2,TRBJ1-1,14,CASRSTGKNTEAFF,TGCGCCAGCAGATCGACAGGGAAGAACACTGAAGCTTTCTTT
few,TRBD1,TRBV5-1,TRBJ1-2,16,CASRLTGTGGNYGYTF,TGCGCCAGCAGACTAACCGGGACAGGGGGTAACTATGGCTACACCTTC
many,NA,TRBV2,TRBJ1-1,15,CASSEALFGLAEAFF,TGTGCCAGCAGTGAAGCGTTGTTTGGACTTGCTGAAGCTTTCTTT
many,NA,TRBV6-1,TRBJ2-5,13,CASTPIDRKTQYF,TGTGCCAGCACCCCCATAGACAGGAAGACCCAGTACTTC
many,TRBD1,TRBV12-3/TRBV12-4,TRBJ1-1,11,CADRERGEAFF,TGTGCCGACAGGGAAAGGGGTGAAGCTTTCTTT
NA,NA,TRBV20-1,TRBJ1-1,14,CSGSLRLINTEAFF,TGCAGTGGCAGTCTCAGACTGATCAACACTGAAGCTTTCTTT
NA,TRBD2,TRBV6-5,TRBJ2-7,15,CASSTSGGPTYEQYF,TGTGCCAGCAGTACTAGCGGGGGACCAACCTACGAGCAGTACTTC
many,TRBD2,TRBV28,TRBJ2-7,15,CASTDRASGVYEQYF,TGTGCCAGCACCGACCGGGCTAGCGGGGTCTACGAGCAGTACTTC
NA,TRBD1,TRBV9,TRBJ2-2,15,CASSPGTGNSGDLFF,TGTGCCAGCAGTCCGGGGACAGGGAACTCCGGGGATCTGTTTTTT
many,NA,TRBV6-1,TRBJ1-1,13,CASRAWTNTEAFF,TGTGCCAGCAGGGCCTGGACAAACACTGAAGCTTTCTTT
NA,NA,TRBV2,TRBJ2-5,16,CASSPSTATGGETQYF,TGTGCCAGCAGTCCCTCTACCGCGACCGGAGGAGAGACCCAGTACTTC
NA,TRBD1,TRBV7-9,TRBJ2-5,15,CACQVGQGVAETQYF,TGTGCCTGTCAGGTGGGCCAGGGGGTCGCTGAGACCCAGTACTTC